This TCR beta chain was identified in a study of cytomegalovirus exposure and HLA in healthy donors (dated by TCRdb to 2017 to 2019). About the investigation overall: An earlier analysis of some 500 of the donors reported roughly 300 Gb of sequence data and some 120 million unique TCR beta sequences from 190 million or so T cells. About 280 gigabases of sequencing data and around 80 million unique TCR sequences made up an early release that covered roughly 670 HLA-typed donors. The genetic ancestry cluster associated with self-reported Caucasian donors included approximately 85% of the 300 to 400 genotyped donors. The study was designed to test whether signatures of past pathogen exposure could be identified by cataloging public T cell receptors. The study profiled the T cell repertoires of fewer than 850 subjects by immunosequencing and related them to cytomegalovirus serostatus. A separate validation cohort of roughly 120 different subjects was used in addition to the 666-subject first cohort. To predict cytomegalovirus infection status, the study combined high-throughput TCR immunosequencing, statistical association of individual TCRs with disease status, and machine learning. A later analysis re-analyzed previously published TCR beta repertoires from about 600 donors and added high-resolution HLA genotyping to study TCR occurrence patterns. The later analysis used no new phenotypic data to find candidate immune exposures, relying instead on TCR beta sequences and their occurrence across donors. An earlier analysis of several hundred of the donors applied high-throughput TCR beta sequencing to assess whether each TCR beta V gene segment acted as functional or pseudogenic. Alongside the repertoire data, information on donor age, sex, ethnicity and CMV serostatus was compiled. A later genetic analysis used genome-wide SNP genotypes for about 60% of the roughly 700 donors, treating that subset as a discovery cohort. Every repertoire in the discovery cohort had been generated on one and the same sequencing platform. HLA typing included class I and class II loci at four-digit resolution. Typing coverage varied by locus: roughly 620-640 donors for A, B, C, DRB1 and DQB1; 500 to 550 for DQA1; nearly 610 for DPA1; 450 to 480 for DPB1. Four to six DR-DQ haplotypes were handled as single units for association and clustering, since linkage in the cohort was strong. Among roughly 400 genotyped donors of the cohort, an average of approximately 240,000 unique TCR beta nucleotide sequences were sequenced per donor, about a sixth of them non-productive. Study-wide conclusions, independent of this receptor: In a later analysis, HLA-associated TCR beta chains were found to be more clonally expanded and to have lower generation probabilities than equally common non-associated chains. A later analysis found that TCR association rates varied across HLA loci, with DRB1 alleles showing the most associated TCRs and HLA-C alleles the fewest. When HLA alleles, especially DR and DQ, strongly co-occurred, attributing TCR associations to individual alleles was difficult. Some IMGT-functional V segments, including TRBV6-2 and TRBV6-3, could not be distinguished by the 87-base-pair reads and were therefore excluded. Compared with the roughly 710-donor mean, donors in an Asian-associated ancestry cluster had fewer N-insertions in productive TCRs, according to a later genetic analysis. In vitro tests confirmed that a few of the cytomegalovirus-associated TCR beta chains recognize cytomegalovirus antigens. Approximately 16 rarely observed V segments, including chromosome 9 orphons, were excluded from the earlier analysis of a few hundred of the donors because counts were too low. At a false discovery rate of 0.05, a later analysis linked some 17,000 TCR beta sequences to specific HLA alleles. Only TCR beta chains were sequenced in this cohort, and the absence of alpha or paired-chain data limited detectable features. CMV serostatus was the only immune exposure information available for the cohort. In a later analysis, most CMV-associated TCR beta chains were found to appear HLA-restricted, with HLA associations seemingly driven largely by CMV exposure. The authors suggested that the approach could potentially be extended to other disease states and immunological phenotypes. According to a later analysis, parvovirus B19, influenza, CMV and Epstein-Barr virus appeared linked to several top co-occurrence clusters. A cluster of highly shared sequence variants was judged likely to be a technical artifact of the sequencing pipeline. Roughly uniform sequencing depth across donors was assumed in presence/absence analyses, although this assumption may not hold. A further reported finding was that TCR beta sequences accurately predicted the HLA-A and HLA-B alleles for most subjects in the first cohort. Because HLA typing was missing for some donors at each locus, association tests included only the typed subset. The classifier was reported to diagnose cytomegalovirus status with high specificity and sensitivity in both the original and validation cohorts. Linkage disequilibrium might explain the correlated functional status among segregating V segments, but an unknown experimental factor could not be excluded. In an earlier analysis of several hundred of the donors, most TCR beta V segments were observed in productive rearrangements about 87% or about 30% of the time, broadly matching IMGT annotations. In the study, 150 to 200 TCR beta chains were listed as associated with cytomegalovirus. An association between a missense DCLRE1C variant and V-gene and J-gene trimming of TCR beta chains was found in a later genetic analysis and replicated in an independent cohort. Most TCR sequences were seen in very few donors, while some public TCRs were found in many individuals.

Including the terminal cysteine and phenylalanine, the CDR3 comprises 13 residues. Only the CDR3 DNA is retained, 39 bases long and in frame from the first base. Sequences MNHEY (CDR1) and SVGAGI (CDR2) are obtained from the germline V gene. V drops 6 bases and J drops 3 bases, leaving 11 bases in between. The cohort was made up of about 670 healthy bone marrow donors. At the time of sampling, all cohort members were nominally healthy, though unrecorded immune exposures were likely present. The donor tested CMV seronegative, placing the donor among the approximately 360 seronegative members of the cohort. A peripheral blood sample was provided by each donor, and peripheral blood mononuclear cells were used for TCR beta sequencing. The Qiagen DNeasy Blood Extraction Kit was used to extract genomic DNA from the blood cell samples. Library preparation was by the immunoSEQ multiplex PCR assay. For the multiplex PCR, a mixture combining 60 forward primers for TCR Vbeta segments and 13 reverse primers for TCR Jbeta segments was used. Amplification of the CDR3 region of rearranged TCR beta genes was performed with a multiplex PCR assay on genomic DNA. Amplified TCR beta libraries were sequenced as 87-base-pair reads on the Illumina HiSeq System. Per the authors' processing: A later analysis counted some 74 million unique TCR beta chains across the 600 to 850 repertoires, and some 12 million of these chains were shared by at least two donors. A nearest-neighbor algorithm error-corrected the raw reads and collapsed the reads into unique sequences, merging closely related sequences to remove PCR and sequencing errors. To assign V, D and J gene segments, CDR3 sequences were aligned to IMGT reference sequences. For a sequence to be retained, a match of at least six nucleotides was required to both a V gene segment and a J gene segment. Rearrangements were classified as productive when the CDR3 lacked stop codons and remained in frame with V and J, and all other rearrangements were classified as non-productive. CDR3 was defined according to IMGT convention as the region running from the second conserved V-encoded cysteine to the conserved J-encoded phenylalanine. The earlier analysis of about 590 of the donors excluded sequences that lacked an unambiguous match to a single V gene segment. An earlier analysis of several hundred of the donors called V segments functional above 56.7% productive rearrangements and segregating when the between-donor standard deviation exceeded 5%. A statistical classification framework was developed to diagnose cytomegalovirus status using the catalog of TCR beta chain sequences. V and J gene assignment, in a later analysis, came from comparing TCR nucleotide sequences with IMGT/GENE-DB human TR gene sequences. A later analysis assigned CDR3 sequences and most-parsimonious VDJ recombination scenarios with the TCRdist pipeline. In a later analysis, every TCR beta chain was defined by the combination of its CDR3 amino acid sequence and its V-gene family, and reads without a unique V-gene family were dropped. To address suspected cross-contamination and a sequencing artifact, a later analysis removed a few hundred highly shared, low-generation-probability nucleotide sequences. A later analysis calculated a clonal expansion index for each public chain from normalized within-repertoire ranks of inferred template counts. A later analysis computed generation probabilities with a VDJ recombination model fitted to out-of-frame rearrangements, and checked the results against IGoR. Hypergeometric tests were used in a later analysis to score TCR-TCR, TCR-HLA and TCR-CMV co-occurrence, with a repertoire-size bias correction applied to the TCR pairs. False discovery rates were estimated in a later analysis by permuting HLA or CMV assignments 20 times. In a later analysis, co-occurring TCRs were grouped using DBSCAN, and TCRdist sequence similarity was added for clustering within HLA-allele-positive subsets. For co-occurrence clustering, repertoires with fewer than 30,000 or more than 120,000 public chains were excluded, along with a handful of repertoires with anomalous nucleotide sharing. Imported from immuneACCESS, the table was reduced by TCRdb to in-frame sequences with V and J called. These copies leave out some clones; in studies compared against another copy, an unresolved V gene accounts for under half, and the cause of the remainder is not known. V and J calls and clone size follow that table, whereas D and trimming were derived from the DNA. The sample table contains 100,000 to 150,000 clones; only one count was recorded for about 83% of them. Together, the top ten hold less than 1.5% of the sample.

Concerning this clone itself: Its antigen is still unknown. No much larger clone is present one base from it, and per-base qualities are unavailable.

The sample taken for sequencing was PBMCs. This TCR was sampled from a girl aged 2 to 9 in good health and CMV-seronegative. This chain joins TRBV6-5 to TRBJ1-1; the D region possibly corresponds to TRBD1 (5 bases align). In nucleotides, the sequence is TGTGCCAGCAGGGGGACTGATTACACTGAAGCTTTCTTT. It specifies CASRGTDYTEAFF.